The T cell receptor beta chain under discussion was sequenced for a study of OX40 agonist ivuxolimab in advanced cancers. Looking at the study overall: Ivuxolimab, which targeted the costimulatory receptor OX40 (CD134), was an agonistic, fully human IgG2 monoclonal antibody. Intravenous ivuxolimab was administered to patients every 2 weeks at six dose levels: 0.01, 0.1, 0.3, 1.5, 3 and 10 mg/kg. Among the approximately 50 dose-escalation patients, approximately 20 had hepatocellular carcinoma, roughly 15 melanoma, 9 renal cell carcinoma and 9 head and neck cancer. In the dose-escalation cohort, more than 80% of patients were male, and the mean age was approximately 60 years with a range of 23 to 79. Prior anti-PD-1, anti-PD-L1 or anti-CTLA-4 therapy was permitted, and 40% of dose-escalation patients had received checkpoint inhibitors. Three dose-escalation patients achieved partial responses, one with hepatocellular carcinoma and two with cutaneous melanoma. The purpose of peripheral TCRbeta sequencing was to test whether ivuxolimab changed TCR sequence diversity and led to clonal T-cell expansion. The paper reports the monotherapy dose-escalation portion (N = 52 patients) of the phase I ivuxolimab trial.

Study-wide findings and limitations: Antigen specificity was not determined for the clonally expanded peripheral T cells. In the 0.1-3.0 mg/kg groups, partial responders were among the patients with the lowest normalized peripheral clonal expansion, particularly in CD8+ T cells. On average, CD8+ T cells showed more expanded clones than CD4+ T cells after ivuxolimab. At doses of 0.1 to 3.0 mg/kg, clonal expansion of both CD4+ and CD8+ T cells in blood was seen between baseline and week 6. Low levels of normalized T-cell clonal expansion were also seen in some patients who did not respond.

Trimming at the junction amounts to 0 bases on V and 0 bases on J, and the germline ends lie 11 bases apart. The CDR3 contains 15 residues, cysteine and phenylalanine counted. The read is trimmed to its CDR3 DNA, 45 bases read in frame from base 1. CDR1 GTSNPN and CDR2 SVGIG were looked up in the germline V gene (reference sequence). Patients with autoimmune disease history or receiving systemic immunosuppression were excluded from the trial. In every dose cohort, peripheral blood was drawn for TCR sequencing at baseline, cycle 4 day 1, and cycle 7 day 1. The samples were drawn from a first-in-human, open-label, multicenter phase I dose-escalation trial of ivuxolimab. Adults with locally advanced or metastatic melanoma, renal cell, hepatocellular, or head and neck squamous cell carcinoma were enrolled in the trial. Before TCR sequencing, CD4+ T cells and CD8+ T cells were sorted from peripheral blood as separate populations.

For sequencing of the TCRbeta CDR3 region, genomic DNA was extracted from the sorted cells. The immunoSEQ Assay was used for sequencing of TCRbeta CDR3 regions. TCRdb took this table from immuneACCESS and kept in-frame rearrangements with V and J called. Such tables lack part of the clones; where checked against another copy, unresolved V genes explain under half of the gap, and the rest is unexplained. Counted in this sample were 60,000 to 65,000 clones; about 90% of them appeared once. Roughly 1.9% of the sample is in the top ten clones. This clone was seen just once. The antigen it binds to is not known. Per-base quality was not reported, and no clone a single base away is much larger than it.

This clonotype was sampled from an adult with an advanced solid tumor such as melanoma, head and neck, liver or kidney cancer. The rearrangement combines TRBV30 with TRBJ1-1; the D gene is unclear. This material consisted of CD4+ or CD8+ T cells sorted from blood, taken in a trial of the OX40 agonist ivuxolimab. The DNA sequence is TGTGCCTGGAGTGTAGGTGGCTTTATGAACACTGAAGCTTTCTTT. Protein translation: CAWSVGGFMNTEAFF.